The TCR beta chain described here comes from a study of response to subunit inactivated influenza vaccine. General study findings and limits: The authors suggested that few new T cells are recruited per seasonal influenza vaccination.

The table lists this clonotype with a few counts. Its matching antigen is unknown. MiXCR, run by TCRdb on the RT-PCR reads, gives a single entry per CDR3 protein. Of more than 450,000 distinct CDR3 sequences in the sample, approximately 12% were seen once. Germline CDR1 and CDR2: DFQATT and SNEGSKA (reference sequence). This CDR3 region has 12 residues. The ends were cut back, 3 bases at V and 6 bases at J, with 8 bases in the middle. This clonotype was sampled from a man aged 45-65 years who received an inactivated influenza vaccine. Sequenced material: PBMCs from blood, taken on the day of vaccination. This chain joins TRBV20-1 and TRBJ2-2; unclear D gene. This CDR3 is CSASWLAGELFF. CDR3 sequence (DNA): TGCAGTGCTAGTTGGCTCGCCGGGGAGCTGTTTTTT.